The next 18 T cell receptor beta chains were all read from a single sample in a study of OX40 agonist ivuxolimab in advanced cancers. Repertoires were generated with immunoSEQ multiplex PCR, while TCRdb's copy carries only in-frame clones and drops some. The sample records about 95,000 clones, 85% to 90% being singletons. Sample: CD4+ or CD8+ T cells sorted from blood, taken in a trial of the OX40 agonist ivuxolimab. These receptors all come from an adult with an advanced solid tumor such as melanoma, head and neck, liver or kidney cancer.

J is TRBJ1-1 and V is TRBV6-6; possibly TRBD1 for D (5 bases). Germline V gene data show CDR1 as MNHNY and CDR2 as SVGAGI (reference sequence). Trimming cost V 7 bases and J 4 bases, with 10 bases left between them. The CDR3 is 12 residues long. The CDR3: CASTAGGTEAFF. CDR3 sequence (DNA): TGTGCCAGCACCGCCGGGGGCACTGAAGCTTTCTTT.

This clone was counted between two and nine times. This chain joins TRBV6-1 and TRBJ1-5, with D tentatively TRBD1 (5 bases). V was pared by 2 bases and J by 5 bases, with 19 bases between. The CDR3 sequence is 17 residues long. Germline CDR1 MNHNS, CDR2 SASEGT. The CDR3 nucleotides are TGTGCCAGCAGTGAACGGGGGATTTCTGCTCTGGATCAGCCCCAGCATTTT. This translates into CASSERGISALDQPQHF.

The V and J genes are TRBV10-1 and TRBJ2-7; D unresolved. CDR1 is WNHNN and CDR2 is SYGVQD in the germline V gene (reference sequence). Trimming took 9 bases from V and 3 from J, leaving 9 bases between them. The CDR3 covers 11 residues. CDR3 sequence (DNA): TGCGCCAGGTACCAATTCTACGAGCAGTACTTC. It encodes CARYQFYEQYF.

This chain joins TRBV25-1 and TRBJ1-4; no clear D gene. V was clipped by 9 bases and J by 5 bases, with 4 bases between them. Germline V lookup: CDR1 MGHDK, CDR2 SYGVNS. The CDR3 runs to 10 residues. The CDR3, as DNA: TGTGCCAGTCAGAATGAAAAACTGTTTTTT. Translated, it gives CASQNEKLFF.

This chain joins TRBV5-1 and TRBJ2-1; 10 nucleotides agree with TRBD2. The germline gives CDR1 SGHRS, CDR2 YFSETQ. The J segment lost 7 bases and the V segment lost 3 bases, leaving 4 bases of the junction unmatched. CDR3 length: 14 residues. CDR3 in amino acids: CASSSQREGNEQFF. Here the CDR3 DNA reads TGCGCCAGCAGCTCACAGCGGGAGGGAAATGAGCAGTTCTTC. The full variable domain, in which reference TRBV5-1 and TRBJ2-1 provide the parts outside the CDR3, is KAGVTQTPRYLIKTRGQQVTLSCSPISGHRSVSWYQQTPGQGLQFLFEYFSETQRNKGNFPGRFSGRQFSNSRSEMNVSTLELGDSALYLCASSSQREGNEQFFGPGTRLTVL.

This sequence joins TRBV12-2 and TRBJ1-4; TRBD1 is the table's D call, not checked against the DNA. TRBV12-2 is flagged as a pseudogene. The length of the CDR3 is 14 residues. The CDR3: CASRYTGKVEKLFF. CDR3 nucleotide sequence: TGTGCAAGTCGCTATACAGGGAAGGTTGAAAAACTGTTTTTT.

The chain uses TRBV27 and TRBJ2-4; TRBD2 matches 15 bases. The CDR3 is made up of 19 amino acids. The trim removed 6 bases at V and 2 bases at J, leaving 11 bases unmatched. Per germline, CDR1 MNHEY and CDR2 SMNVEV (reference sequence). CDR3 in amino acids: CASSLGRGLAGGPKNIQYF. CDR3 coding DNA: TGTGCCAGCAGCCTCGGAAGGGGACTAGCGGGAGGTCCCAAAAACATTCAGTACTTC.

The chain has TRBV19 and TRBJ2-7; D perhaps matches TRBD2 (7 bases). The germline CDR1 and CDR2 sequences are LNHDA and SQIVND (reference sequence). The V gene lost 4 bases and the J gene lost 3 bases, with 19 bases spanning the gap. The CDR3 contains 16 residues. CDR3: CASSTLGGGGFYEQYF. The CDR3 DNA reads TGTGCCAGTAGTACCCTCGGGGGAGGGGGTTTCTACGAGCAGTACTTC.

This chain joins TRBV2 and TRBJ1-2; the D gene is possibly TRBD1 (5 bases). Germline-derived CDR1 and CDR2 are SNHLY and FYNNEI. Trimming stripped 4 bases from V and 1 base from J, with 19 bases between. The CDR3 runs to 17 residues. For the CDR3, the DNA is TGTGCCAGCAGTGGGGCCGTCAGGGAGAAAAGTAACTATGGCTACACCTTC. Protein sequence: CASSGAVREKSNYGYTF.

This chain joins TRBV27 and TRBJ1-5; a weak D match, TRBD1 (5 bases). Trimming left V 2 bases short and J 5 bases short, with 16 bases between. The germline V gene encodes CDR1 MNHEY and CDR2 SMNVEV (reference sequence). CDR3 length: 16 amino acids. DNA of the CDR3: TGTGCCAGCAGTTTAAGTTGGGGGGAAAGGTATCAGCCCCAGCATTTT. Translated: CASSLSWGERYQPQHF.

Ten or more counts support this clone. This rearrangement joins TRBV5-1 to TRBJ1-4, with a tentative D call TRBD1 (5 bases). The germline CDR1 and CDR2 sequences are SGHRS and YFSETQ. The CDR3 loop spans 13 amino acids. V was cut by 3 bases and J by 10 bases, with 13 bases left in between. This CDR3 is CASSSTPGRKLFF. The CDR3 coding sequence is TGCGCCAGCAGCTCTACTCCAGGGCGAAAACTGTTTTTT.

CDR3 nucleotides: TGTGCCAGCAGGGTTGGGTTAACTGAGCAGTTCTTC. Translation gives CASRVGLTEQFF. This chain links TRBV28 with TRBJ2-1; D is ambiguous. V was trimmed by 6 bases and J by 9 bases, leaving 12 bases between them. This CDR3 comprises 12 residues. Germline CDR1 MDHEN, CDR2 SYDVKM.

V gene TRBV6-1 combines with J gene TRBJ2-7, with 7 bases lining up with TRBD1. This CDR3 contains 14 residues. The V and J ends lost 6 bases and 2 bases, in that order; junction bases with no gene match: 7. Germline V gene data show CDR1 as MNHNS and CDR2 as SASEGT. Here the CDR3 reads CASSRQGSPYEQYF. CDR3 in DNA: TGTGCCAGCAGCCGACAGGGCTCGCCCTACGAGCAGTACTTC.

The chain carries TRBV28 and TRBJ1-3, with TRBD1 as a possible D gene (5 bases). Trimming pared 6 bases from V and 0 bases from J, leaving 15 bases between. The CDR3 loop spans 16 amino acids. From germline, CDR1 is MDHEN and CDR2 SYDVKM. In DNA, the CDR3 is TGTGCCAGCAGCCTCCATTGGGGGAGCTCTGGAAACACCATATATTTT. Its protein product is CASSLHWGSSGNTIYF.

The CDR3 reads CASSLSVNTIYF. The CDR3 bases are TGTGCCAGCAGCTTATCGGTGAACACCATATATTTT. The chain links TRBV7-2 to TRBJ1-3, with D uncertain. CDR3 length: 12 amino acids. Germline V gene sequence: CDR1 SGHTA, CDR2 FQGNSA. V was shortened by 2 bases and J by 7 bases, with 6 bases between the two germline ends.

This clone was counted a single time. V and J are TRBV7-6 and TRBJ2-1; 11 nucleotides align to TRBD2. The V and J ends lost 0 bases and 8 bases, in that order; junction bases with no gene match: 6. The CDR3 sequence is 16 residues long. Germline values: CDR1 SGHVS, CDR2 FNYEAQ. CDR3 coding DNA: TGTGCCAGCAGCTTAGCATCCCTAGCGGGGGGCTATGAGCAGTTCTTC. This translates into CASSLASLAGGYEQFF.

This clone was seen a few times. The chain uses TRBV2 and TRBJ2-2; 7 bases are a match to TRBD2. This CDR3 is built from 14 residues. V trimming: 6 bases; J trimming: 4 bases; junction bases outside the gene matches: 5. Germline CDR1 is SNHLY and CDR2 is FYNNEI. The CDR3 protein is CASRVGTTTGELFF. CDR3 nucleotides: TGTGCCAGCAGGGTCGGGACTACCACCGGGGAGCTGTTTTTT.

The J gene is TRBJ1-3, the V gene TRBV7-8; D is unresolved. Trimming took off 4 bases at V and 2 bases at J, with 12 bases between the two ends. Germline-derived CDR1 and CDR2 are SGHVS and FQNEAQ. The CDR3 is 15 amino acids. CDR3 in amino acids: CASSSERVTGNTIYF. Written as DNA, the CDR3 is TGTGCCAGCAGCTCAGAGAGGGTTACTGGAAACACCATATATTTT.